The source of this TCR beta chain is a study of molecular identifiers for immune sequencing clone quantification (dated by TCRdb to between 2017 and 2018). The study in broad terms: In a replicate experiment, RNA from around 20,000 or 100,000 naive CD8 T cells was split into five aliquots, four of which were sequenced. This methods study used CD8 T cells to benchmark TCR RNA copy counting and molecular-identifier clustering-based TCR repertoire sequencing (MIDCIRS).

This clonotype has a count of ten or more. Its target antigen remains unknown. No per-base quality is available; no much larger clone lies one base away. Library generation was performed with PCR. The data were produced on an Illumina MiSeq. Total RNA was purified with the Qiagen AllPrep DNA/RNA kit. Before any analysis, reads coming from multiple sequencing runs of the same library were combined into one pool. In the source study's methods: Reads were retained only if an exact TCR constant sequence was present, and the retained reads were trimmed to 150 nt and grouped according to their 12-nt molecular barcodes. Reads inside each barcode group were sub-clustered using a 15% Levenshtein threshold, and a quality-weighted consensus sequence was constructed for each RNA molecule. Non-functional sequences were discarded, and so were lower-count sequences lying one edit away from another sequence. On the basis of fitting two negative binomial distributions, barcode sub-clusters with fewer than 20% of the maximum read count were discarded. Using fastp at Q25 and MiXCR, TCRdb reprocessed the public reads and kept productive beta chains. CDR3 protein sequences are deduplicated, and each keeps its most common genes and DNA. V and J calls and clone size were set by TCRdb, not the authors. This sample is represented by 35,000 or so distinct CDR3 sequences; approximately 17% of them were singletons. The ten top clones hold under 8.5% of the sample.

The study at large found these results: Spiked-in Jurkat TCR RNA equivalent to a single cell was reported to be detectable even among one million naive CD8 T cells. When barcode sub-clustering was not used, chimeric consensus sequences inflated TCR diversity, with chimeras reaching as high as 47%. Approximately 2.7 recovered TCR RNA copies per cell were obtained by modeling, versus 9 to 10 by digital PCR, implying a capture efficiency of 30% to 35%. In CMV-specific effector cells, over 99% of molecules were held by clones above 20 RNA copies, whereas under 1% of molecules were held by such clones in naive cells. Identical TCR molecules sharing a barcode could cause highly expanded clone sizes to be underestimated.

Naive CD8 T cells, defined as CD8+CD4-CCR7+CD45RA+, were FACS-sorted into RLT Plus buffer on a BD FACSAria II. To compare sensitivity, a portion of the naive CD8 T cell RNA was divided evenly between MIDCIRS and a Smart-seq2-style 5'RACE protocol. CD8 T cells were enriched using RosetteSep CD8+ T Cell Enrichment Cocktail and Ficoll-Paque, and the enriched cells then underwent ACK red cell lysis. The source of this sequence is a human donor in good health. Some libraries in this study had Jurkat cell RNA spiked in. Sample: naive CD8+ T cells from blood, with Jurkat cell RNA spiked in. Explained via the paper, the cell subset or site label denotes: FACS-sorted CD8+CD4-CCR7+CD45RA+ naive T cells.

The DNA sequence reads TGTGCCAGCAGTTTATCTGGTGGGAATGAGCAGTTCTTC. Its amino acids are CASSLSGGNEQFF. The rearrangement joined TRBV28 to TRBJ2-1, with the identity of the D gene unclear. The CDR3 covers 13 residues, taking in both the cysteine and the phenylalanine. Here the CDR3 DNA is all that survives: 39 bases in frame from base 1. The germline V gene yields MDHEN for CDR1 and SYDVKM for CDR2. The junction carries 8 bases between V and J, which are trimmed by 1 base and 7 bases respectively.